Below, 28 T cell receptor beta chains from the same sample are listed, as sequenced in a study of T-cell memory formation after mild COVID-19. One entry per CDR3 protein results from TCRdb running MiXCR on the 5' RACE reads. The sample lists just over 400,000 distinct CDR3 sequences, around 22% occurring once. What was sequenced was PBMCs or a T cell subset sorted from them (not recorded which). The receptor set was obtained from an adult woman who had mild COVID-19 (a few samples of this study predate the infection). Cell type and time point are not known.

This clonotype has just a few counts. This chain connects TRBV19 to TRBJ2-4; 12 bases fit TRBD1. CDR3 length: 15 residues. Germline V gives CDR1 LNHDA, CDR2 SQIVND (reference sequence). V was pared by 6 bases and J by 8 bases, with 8 bases of the junction left unmatched. The CDR3 protein is CASRLGTGGADIQYF. DNA for the CDR3: TGTGCCAGTAGATTAGGGACAGGGGGCGCAGACATTCAGTACTTC.

The J gene is TRBJ2-7, the V gene TRBV7-2; TRBD2 matches at 7 bases. The junction had 6 bases not matched to a gene; V was cut back by 2 bases and J by 2 bases. Germline lookup yields CDR1 SGHTA and CDR2 FQGNSA. This CDR3 comprises 15 residues. The DNA of the CDR3 is TGTGCCAGCAGCTTATCCAGCGGGACCCCCTACGAGCAGTACTTC. It encodes CASSLSSGTPYEQYF.

This clonotype was found a few times. This chain links TRBV7-2 with TRBJ1-1; D is possibly TRBD1 (5 bases). The CDR3 has 14 residues. Germline V gene lookup returns CDR1 SGHTA and CDR2 FQGNSA. The germline V and J ends were trimmed by 5 bases and 5 bases, with 15 bases remaining between them. The CDR3 protein is CASSPAGAGTEAFF. The CDR3 DNA sequence: TGTGCCAGCAGCCCAGCTGGGGCGGGGACTGAAGCTTTCTTT.

The chain has TRBV7-3 and TRBJ1-1; D is unresolved. Germline V gene sequence: CDR1 SGHTA, CDR2 FQGTGA. V shed 0 bases and J shed 5 bases, with 10 bases lying between them. The CDR3 sequence is 14 residues long. The CDR3 nucleotides are TGTGCCAGCAGCTTAACCGGCTCGGAGACTGAAGCTTTCTTT. It translates to CASSLTGSETEAFF.

This clonotype appeared a few times. This rearrangement joins TRBV29-1 to TRBJ2-7; 7 positions agree with TRBD2. Germline CDR1 is SQVTM and CDR2 is ANQGSEA. This CDR3 has 14 amino acids. V was clipped by 3 bases and J by 0 bases; unmatched bases: 5. As DNA, the CDR3 is TGCAGCGTTGACCCTAGCGGAAGCTCCTACGAGCAGTACTTC. This encodes CSVDPSGSSYEQYF.

This clonotype was seen a handful of times. The CDR3 here is CASSLAAGALGKNTEAFF. Written as DNA, the CDR3 is TGTGCCAGCAGCTTAGCTGCAGGGGCTTTAGGGAAGAACACTGAAGCTTTCTTT. This chain links TRBV11-3 with TRBJ1-1; D perhaps matches TRBD1 (6 bases). Germline V gene data show CDR1 as SGHNT and CDR2 as YENEEA. The V and J ends lost 1 base and 1 base respectively, with 19 bases between them. This CDR3 spans 18 amino acids.

This CDR3 reads CASSPDASGSEQYF. The CDR3 coding sequence is TGTGCCAGCAGCCCTGATGCCTCCGGGTCCGAGCAGTACTTC. The gene calls are TRBV7-2 and TRBJ2-7; D gene unclear. V was pared by 5 bases and J by 6 bases, with 17 bases between. Germline CDR1 is SGHTA and CDR2 is FQGNSA. The CDR3 extends over 14 amino acids.

The chain uses TRBV5-1 and TRBJ1-2; 11 bases match TRBD1. V shed 8 bases and J 4 bases; nucleotides not matched to a gene: 10. Germline V gives CDR1 SGHRS, CDR2 YFSETQ. This CDR3 has 15 residues. Written as DNA, the CDR3 is TGCGCCAGTCGGCAAGGACAGGGGGCAAGCTATGGCTACACCTTC. Amino acids: CASRQGQGASYGYTF.

This rearrangement joins TRBV11-1 to TRBJ1-2, with TRBD1 matching over 9 bases. CDR3 length: 16 residues. The J segment lost 1 base and the V segment lost 5 bases, leaving 8 bases of the junction unmatched. The germline gives CDR1 SGHAT, CDR2 FQDESV (reference sequence). CDR3 bases: TGTGCCAGCAGCCACACCGGGACAGGGATTAACTATGGCTACACCTTC. Translation: CASSHTGTGINYGYTF. Drawing the rest from reference TRBV11-1 and TRBJ1-2, the complete variable domain is EAEVAQSPRYKITEKSQAVAFWCDPISGHATLYWYRQILGQGPELLVQFQDESVVDDSQLPKDRFSAERLKGVDSTLKIQPAELGDSAMYLCASSHTGTGINYGYTFGSGTRLTVV.

J is TRBJ2-5 and V is TRBV5-1; TRBD2 matches at 14 bases. V shed 4 bases, J shed 5 bases, and the junction held 10 bases outside the gene matches. The CDR3 loop spans 17 amino acids. Germline CDR1 is SGHRS and CDR2 is YFSETQ. The CDR3 DNA is TGCGCCAGCAGCGCCGGGACTAGCGGGAGTGGGCGGGAGACCCAGTACTTC. Its protein product is CASSAGTSGSGRETQYF.

The chain combines TRBV9 with TRBJ2-4; 7 nucleotides align to TRBD1. In germline, CDR1 is SGDLS, CDR2 YYNGEE. J was trimmed by 6 bases and V by 0 bases; bases with no gene match: 9. CDR3 length: 16 residues. As DNA, the CDR3 is TGTGCCAGCAGCGTAGATAGGGGGCTAGGGGGAAACATTCAGTACTTC. Its protein product is CASSVDRGLGGNIQYF.

The chain links TRBV5-1 to TRBJ2-1; 7 nucleotides match TRBD2. Germline-derived CDR1 and CDR2 are SGHRS and YFSETQ. The CDR3 has 18 residues. V lost 2 bases to trimming and J lost 2 bases; unmatched junction nucleotides: 13. The DNA for the CDR3 is TGCGCCAGCAGCTTCGGGAGCCTTGCGGGGGTTACCTACAATGAGCAGTTCTTC. It translates to CASSFGSLAGVTYNEQFF.

This clonotype has only a few counts. The chain combines TRBV5-1 with TRBJ2-3, with 13 nucleotides matching TRBD2. The germline gives CDR1 SGHRS, CDR2 YFSETQ. After removal of 3 bases from V and 5 bases from J, the junction contained 6 bases not matched to a gene. The CDR3 sequence is 16 residues long. The CDR3 loop reads CASSSTSGGAVDTQYF. CDR3 in DNA: TGCGCCAGCAGCTCCACTAGCGGGGGGGCCGTAGATACGCAGTATTTT. Supplemented by reference TRBV5-1 and TRBJ2-3, the full variable domain reads KAGVTQTPRYLIKTRGQQVTLSCSPISGHRSVSWYQQTPGQGLQFLFEYFSETQRNKGNFPGRFSGRQFSNSRSEMNVSTLELGDSALYLCASSSTSGGAVDTQYFGPGTRLTVL.

This chain joins TRBV5-1 and TRBJ2-1, with TRBD2 identical over 15 bases. Germline-derived CDR1 and CDR2 are SGHRS and YFSETQ. V trimming: 0 bases; J trimming: 6 bases; junction bases outside the gene matches: 4. CDR3 length: 17 amino acids. CDR3 loop: CASSLAKGLAGGNEQFF. The CDR3 DNA follows: TGCGCCAGCAGCTTGGCGAAGGGACTAGCGGGGGGCAATGAGCAGTTCTTC.

The V and J genes are TRBV6-2 or TRBV6-3 and TRBJ2-5; D might be TRBD1 (6 bases). CDR1 and CDR2 (germline): MNHEY, SVGEGT. The ends were cut back, 5 bases at V and 2 bases at J, with 15 bases in the middle. The CDR3 runs to 15 residues. This CDR3 is CASSPKYRAQETQYF. As DNA, the CDR3 is TGTGCCAGCAGTCCCAAATACAGGGCTCAAGAGACCCAGTACTTC.

This clonotype was found a few times. The rearrangement links TRBV7-9 to TRBJ2-7; D is possibly TRBD1 (5 bases). Trimming cost V 0 bases and J 5 bases, with 11 bases left between them. The CDR3 length is 14 residues. The germline gives CDR1 SEHNR, CDR2 FQNEAQ (reference sequence). CDR3 amino acids: CASSLAQQGDEQYF. CDR3 nucleotides: TGTGCCAGCAGCTTAGCTCAGCAAGGGGACGAGCAGTACTTC.

This clonotype occurred a few times. The chain links TRBV4-1 to TRBJ2-3; 7 bases match TRBD1. The junction had 8 bases not matched to a gene; V was cut back by 7 bases and J by 4 bases. Germline values: CDR1 MGHRA, CDR2 YSYEKL. The length of the CDR3 is 14 residues. CDR3 sequence reads: CASTNQGEADTQYF. In DNA form, the CDR3 reads TGCGCCAGCACGAACCAGGGGGAAGCAGATACGCAGTATTTT.

The chain couples TRBV12-3 or TRBV12-4 to TRBJ1-1; D ambiguous. This CDR3 has 14 residues. V lost 8 bases and J 1 base, leaving 14 bases between the germline ends. In DNA, the CDR3 is TGTGCCAGCGCTTCGAACCCAGCGAACACTGAAGCTTTCTTT. The encoded protein is CASASNPANTEAFF.

J is TRBJ2-2 and V is TRBV5-5; TRBD1 matches at 7 bases. J gave up 0 bases and V 3 bases, and 2 bases lay outside the gene matches. The CDR3 is 15 residues long. Looked up from germline, CDR1 is SGHKS and CDR2 is YYEKEE (reference sequence). The CDR3 sequence: CASSYTGANTGELFF. The CDR3 nucleotides read TGTGCCAGCAGCTACACAGGGGCGAACACCGGGGAGCTGTTTTTT.

This clonotype was seen a few times. The V gene is TRBV7-8, the J gene TRBJ2-2; no definite D call. There are 15 residues in the CDR3. V gave up 6 bases and J gave up 0 bases, with 11 bases separating them. Germline V gene data show CDR1 as SGHVS and CDR2 as FQNEAQ. The CDR3: CASRPRGTNTGELFF. CDR3 nucleotides: TGTGCCAGCAGGCCTCGAGGAACGAACACCGGGGAGCTGTTTTTT. Full variable domain (remainder filled in from reference TRBV7-8 and TRBJ2-2): GAGVSQSPRYKVAKRGQDVALRCDPISGHVSLFWYQQALGQGPEFLTYFQNEAQLDKSGLPSDRFFAERPEGSVSTLKIQRTQQEDSAVYLCASRPRGTNTGELFFGEGSRLTVL.

In nucleotides, the CDR3 is TGTGCCAGCAGCCCCCTAGTCCCAGCGCCTAACTATGGCTACACCTTC. It specifies CASSPLVPAPNYGYTF. V is TRBV7-8 and J is TRBJ1-2, with no clear D. The CDR3 has 16 amino acids. V was trimmed by 5 bases and J by 0 bases, leaving 16 bases between them. Per the germline V gene, CDR1 is SGHVS and CDR2 is FQNEAQ.

J is TRBJ2-7 and V is TRBV19, with D possibly being TRBD1 (5 bases). V was shortened by 5 bases and J by 1 base, with 18 bases between the two germline ends. This CDR3 region has 16 residues. From germline, CDR1 is LNHDA and CDR2 SQIVND (reference sequence). CDR3 in amino acids: CASSPSWGVSSYEQYF. Here the CDR3 DNA reads TGTGCCAGTAGTCCCAGTTGGGGCGTCTCTTCCTACGAGCAGTACTTC.

This clonotype occurred a few times. The chain carries TRBV5-1 and TRBJ2-3, with D unclear. This CDR3 has 14 amino acids. V dropped 4 bases and J dropped 9 bases, with 18 bases sitting between them. Germline values: CDR1 SGHRS, CDR2 YFSETQ. The CDR3, as DNA: TGCGCCAGCAGCCTCGGTACGCCCTCGGGCACGCAGTATTTT. Translating it yields CASSLGTPSGTQYF.

This clonotype turned up a few times. This sequence joins TRBV11-3 and TRBJ2-7, with D possibly being TRBD2 (6 bases). Trimming pared 0 bases from V and 4 bases from J, leaving 13 bases between. This CDR3 is built from 15 residues. The germline V gene encodes CDR1 SGHNT and CDR2 YENEEA. CDR3 loop: CASSLDGGRTYEQYF. CDR3 sequence (DNA): TGTGCCAGCAGCTTAGATGGTGGGAGGACTTACGAGCAGTACTTC.

The sample holds many counts of this clonotype. The chain carries TRBV10-3 and TRBJ1-3; 8 nucleotides line up with TRBD1. Germline CDR1 is ENHRY and CDR2 is SYGVKD. The CDR3 extends over 15 amino acids. V was pared by 4 bases and J by 0 bases, with 2 bases of the junction left unmatched. The CDR3 DNA sequence: TGTGCCATCAGTGGGACAGGGATCTCTGGAAACACCATATATTTT. Amino acids: CAISGTGISGNTIYF.

The gene calls are TRBV9 and TRBJ2-1; 8 nucleotides line up with TRBD2. The junction had 19 bases not matched to a gene; V was cut back by 5 bases and J by 0 bases. Germline CDR1 is SGDLS and CDR2 is YYNGEE. The CDR3 contains 20 residues. CDR3 loop: CASSDNGRGDERNSYNEQFF. CDR3 in DNA: TGTGCCAGCAGTGATAATGGGCGGGGGGACGAGAGAAACTCCTACAATGAGCAGTTCTTC.

The rearrangement uses TRBV7-8 and TRBJ1-5; the D gene is possibly TRBD1 (6 bases). Trimming shortened V by 3 bases and J by 7 bases, and 10 bases separated the two germline ends. The CDR3 spans 13 residues. Germline-derived CDR1 and CDR2 are SGHVS and FQNEAQ. The CDR3 loop is CASSFGGAQPQHF. DNA of the CDR3: TGTGCCAGCAGCTTTGGGGGGGCCCAGCCCCAGCATTTT.

The chain carries TRBV12-3 or TRBV12-4 and TRBJ2-4; TRBD2 matches 9 bases. The length of the CDR3 is 15 residues. Trimming cost V 5 bases and J 8 bases; bases outside gene matches: 10. CDR3 coding DNA: TGTGCCAGCAGTACGGGACTAGCTGGGGTGGACATTCAGTACTTC. As protein: CASSTGLAGVDIQYF.